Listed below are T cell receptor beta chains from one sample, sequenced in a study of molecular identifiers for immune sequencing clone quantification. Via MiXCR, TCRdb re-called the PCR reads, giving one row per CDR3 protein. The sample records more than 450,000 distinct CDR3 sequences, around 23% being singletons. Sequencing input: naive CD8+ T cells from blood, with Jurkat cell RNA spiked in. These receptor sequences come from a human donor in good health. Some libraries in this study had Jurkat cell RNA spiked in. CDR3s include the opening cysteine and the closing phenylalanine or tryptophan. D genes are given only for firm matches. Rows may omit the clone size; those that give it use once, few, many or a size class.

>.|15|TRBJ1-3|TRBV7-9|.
CASSLVVSEIDTIYF
TGTGCCAGCAGCTTAGTTGTCAGTGAAATCGACACCATATATTTT
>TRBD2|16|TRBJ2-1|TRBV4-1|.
CASSQDSGGAGNGQFF
TGCGCCAGCAGCCAAGATAGCGGGGGGGCCGGTAATGGGCAGTTCTTC
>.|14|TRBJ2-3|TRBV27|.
CASSSEPSTDTRYF
TGTGCCAGCAGTAGCGAGCCTAGCACAGATACGCGGTATTTT
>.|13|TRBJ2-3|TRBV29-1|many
CSVEQDMSDTQYF
TGCAGCGTTGAACAGGACATGTCGGATACGCAGTATTTT
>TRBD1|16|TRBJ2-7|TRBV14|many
CASSQATGTVLYEQYF
TGTGCCAGCAGCCAAGCAACCGGGACAGTACTTTACGAGCAGTACTTC
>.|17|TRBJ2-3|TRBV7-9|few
CASSLGSQGPPTDTQYF
TGTGCCAGCAGCTTAGGGTCCCAGGGGCCCCCCACAGATACGCAGTATTTT
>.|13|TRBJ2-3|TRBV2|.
CAPWNPGTDTQYF
TGTGCCCCATGGAACCCAGGCACAGATACGCAGTATTTT
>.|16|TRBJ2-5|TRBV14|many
CASSQDPYERQETQYF
TGTGCCAGCAGCCAAGATCCCTACGAGAGGCAAGAGACCCAGTACTTC
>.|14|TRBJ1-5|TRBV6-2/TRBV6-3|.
CASNSEGNNQPRHF
TGTGCCAGCAATAGCGAGGGAAACAATCAGCCCCGGCATTTT
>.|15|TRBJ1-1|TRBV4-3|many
CASSQDHVKYTEAFF
TGCGCCAGCAGCCAAGATCATGTAAAGTACACTGAAGCTTTCTTT
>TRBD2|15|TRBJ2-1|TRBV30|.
CAWSELAGGFNEQFF
TGTGCCTGGAGCGAACTAGCGGGAGGGTTTAATGAGCAGTTCTTC
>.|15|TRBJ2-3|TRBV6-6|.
CVSSYSVGGTGAQYF
TGTGTCAGCAGTTACTCGGTCGGAGGCACAGGTGCGCAGTATTTT
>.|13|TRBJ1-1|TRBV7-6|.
CASNLAGGTEAFF
TGTGCCAGCAACTTAGCCGGTGGCACTGAAGCTTTCTTT
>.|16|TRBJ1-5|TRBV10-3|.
CAISEAGEGPGQPQHF
TGTGCCATCAGTGAGGCAGGGGAAGGCCCCGGTCAGCCCCAGCATTTT
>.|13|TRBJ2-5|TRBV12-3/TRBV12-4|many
CASSPQGRETQYF
TGTGCCAGCAGCCCGCAGGGACGAGAGACCCAGTACTTC
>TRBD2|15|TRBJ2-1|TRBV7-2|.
CASSSGPVGGNEQFF
TGTGCCAGCAGCTCGGGACCAGTGGGAGGGAATGAGCAGTTCTTC
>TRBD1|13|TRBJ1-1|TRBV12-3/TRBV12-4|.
CASSETGKTEAFF
TGTGCCAGCAGCGAGACAGGGAAGACTGAAGCTTTCTTT
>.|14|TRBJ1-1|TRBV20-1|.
CSARVAGLNTEAFF
TGCAGTGCTAGAGTTGCAGGACTGAACACTGAAGCTTTCTTT
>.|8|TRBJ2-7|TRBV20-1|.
CSANEQYF
TGCAGTGCAAACGAGCAGTACTTC
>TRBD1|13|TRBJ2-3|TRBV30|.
CAWADREGDTQYF
TGTGCCTGGGCGGACAGGGAAGGTGATACGCAGTATTTT
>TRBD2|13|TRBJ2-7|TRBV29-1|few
CSVVAGGPYEQYF
TGCAGCGTTGTGGCGGGAGGCCCCTACGAGCAGTACTTC
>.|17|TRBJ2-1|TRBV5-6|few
CASSWGGATSSYNEQFF
TGTGCCAGCAGCTGGGGGGGGGCTACGAGCTCCTACAATGAGCAGTTCTTC
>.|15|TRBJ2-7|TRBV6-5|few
CASSYSGEGTYEQSF
TGTGCCAGCAGTTACTCAGGGGAAGGAACCTACGAGCAGTCCTTC
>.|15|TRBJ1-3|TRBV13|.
CASSLGIGAGNTIYF
TGTGCCAGCAGCTTAGGGATCGGAGCTGGAAACACCATATATTTT
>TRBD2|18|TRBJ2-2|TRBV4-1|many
CASSQLASGGARTGELFF
TGCGCCAGCAGCCAACTAGCTAGCGGGGGGGCCCGCACCGGGGAGCTGTTTTTT
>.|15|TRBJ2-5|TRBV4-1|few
CASSQEGGSQETQYF
TGCGCCAGCAGCCAAGAGGGGGGTTCCCAAGAGACCCAGTACTTC
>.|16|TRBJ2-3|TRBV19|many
CASSTQIGGGTDTQYF
TGTGCCAGTAGTACCCAGATAGGTGGAGGCACAGATACGCAGTATTTT
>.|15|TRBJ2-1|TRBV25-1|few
CASRDSKDAYNEQFF
TGTGCCAGCAGGGACTCAAAGGATGCCTACAATGAGCAGTTCTTC
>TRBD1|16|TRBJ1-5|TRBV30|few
CAWSVGTAPSNQPQHF
TGTGCCTGGAGTGTAGGGACAGCTCCCAGCAATCAGCCCCAGCATTTT
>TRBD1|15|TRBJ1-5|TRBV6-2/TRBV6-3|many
CASSPGGAGNQPQHF
TGTGCCAGCAGTCCAGGGGGCGCGGGCAATCAGCCCCAGCATTTT
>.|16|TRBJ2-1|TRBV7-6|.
CASRPTSSSSYNEQFF
TGTGCCAGCAGACCGACCTCCTCGAGCTCCTACAATGAGCAGTTCTTC
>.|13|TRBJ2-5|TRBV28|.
CASGLRHQETQYF
TGTGCCAGCGGTTTAAGGCACCAAGAGACCCAGTACTTC
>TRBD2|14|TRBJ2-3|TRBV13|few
CASSAGLAGDTQYF
TGTGCCAGCAGCGCGGGACTAGCGGGAGATACGCAGTATTTT
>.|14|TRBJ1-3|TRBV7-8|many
CASGSGGPGNTIYF
TGTGCCAGCGGATCTGGGGGTCCTGGAAACACCATATATTTT
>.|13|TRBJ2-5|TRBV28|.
CASSQGGGETQYF
TGTGCCAGCAGTCAGGGAGGTGGAGAGACCCAGTACTTC
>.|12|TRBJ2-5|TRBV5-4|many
CASSWSAGTQYF
TGTGCCAGCAGCTGGAGCGCCGGGACCCAGTACTTC
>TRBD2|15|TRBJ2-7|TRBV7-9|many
CASSSTSGGAYEQYF
TGTGCCAGCAGCTCGACTAGCGGGGGGGCCTACGAGCAGTACTTC
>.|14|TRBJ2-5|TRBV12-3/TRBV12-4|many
CASSRDSGSETQYF
TGTGCCAGCAGTCGGGACAGCGGGAGTGAGACCCAGTACTTC
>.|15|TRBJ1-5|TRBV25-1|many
CASSEGGNSNQPQHF
TGTGCCAGCAGTGAAGGGGGCAATAGCAATCAGCCCCAGCATTTT
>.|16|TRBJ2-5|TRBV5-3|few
CARSLTYRTTQETQYF
TGTGCCAGAAGCTTGACGTACAGGACTACACAAGAGACCCAGTACTTC
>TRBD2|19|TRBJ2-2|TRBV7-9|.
CASSLAVRTSGRNTGELFF
TGTGCCAGCAGCTTAGCGGTCCGGACTAGCGGGAGGAACACCGGGGAGCTGTTTTTT
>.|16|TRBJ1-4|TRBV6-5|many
CASSYSPDSHYEKLFF
TGTGCCAGCAGTTACTCTCCCGACAGCCACTATGAAAAACTGTTTTTT
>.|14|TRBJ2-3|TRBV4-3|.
CASSQFTEPDTQYF
TGCGCCAGCAGCCAATTCACCGAACCAGATACGCAGTATTTT
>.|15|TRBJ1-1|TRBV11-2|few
CASSLVWAVNTEAFF
TGTGCCAGCAGCTTAGTTTGGGCAGTGAACACTGAAGCTTTCTTT
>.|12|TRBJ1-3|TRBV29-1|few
CSVVEGGNTIYF
TGCAGCGTTGTTGAGGGCGGAAACACCATATATTTT
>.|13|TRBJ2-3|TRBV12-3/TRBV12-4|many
CASRDHRADTQYF
TGTGCCAGCAGGGACCACCGGGCAGATACGCAGTATTTT
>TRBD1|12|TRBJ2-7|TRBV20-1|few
CSASPGGYEQYF
TGCAGTGCAAGCCCAGGGGGCTACGAGCAGTACTTC
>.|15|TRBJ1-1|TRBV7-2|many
CASSPIRHQNTEAFF
TGTGCCAGCAGCCCCATCCGACACCAGAACACTGAAGCTTTCTTT
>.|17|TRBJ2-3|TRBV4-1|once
CASSPTGQSTSTDTRYF
TGCGCCAGCAGTCCTACGGGGCAGAGCACTAGCACAGATACGCGGTATTTT
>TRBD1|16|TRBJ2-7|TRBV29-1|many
CSVEIMDRGTSYEQYF
TGCAGCGTTGAAATTATGGACAGGGGCACGTCCTACGAGCAGTACTTC
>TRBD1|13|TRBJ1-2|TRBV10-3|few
CAISETGESGYTF
TGTGCCATCAGTGAGACAGGGGAGAGTGGCTACACCTTC
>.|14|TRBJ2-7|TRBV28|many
CASSSRNNPYEQYF
TGTGCCAGCAGTTCCAGGAACAATCCCTACGAGCAGTACTTC
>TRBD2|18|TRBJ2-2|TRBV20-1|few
CSARDVAGGFGNTGELFF
TGCAGTGCTAGAGATGTAGCGGGAGGGTTCGGGAACACCGGGGAGCTGTTTTTT
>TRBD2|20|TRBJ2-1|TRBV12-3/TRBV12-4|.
CASSPQFGLAGPYSYNEQFF
TGTGCCAGCAGCCCTCAATTTGGGCTAGCGGGGCCTTACTCCTACAATGAGCAGTTCTTC